This T cell receptor beta chain stems from a study of shared clonotypes between healthy human individuals. Whole-study context: Researchers drew samples from two women and three men aged 18 to 49.

Unmatched junction bases numbered 7, after V lost 6 bases and J lost 5 bases. Germline CDR1 reads SGHTA; CDR2 reads FQGTGA. The CDR3 is made up of 14 amino acids. Unsorted PBMC DNA was sequenced on ten immunoSEQ deep assay plates. Clones were read by immunoSEQ multiplex PCR, and TCRdb kept only the in-frame ones, dropping some. The data show under 600,000 clones, around 81% seen once. Specimen: PBMCs. This receptor was obtained from a woman in her 40s in good health. Some clones in this sample may be carry-over from other donors' samples. V is TRBV7-3 and J is TRBJ2-1; TRBD2 matches 7 bases. This CDR3 reads CASSLAGLNNEQFF. In nucleotides, the CDR3 is TGTGCCAGCAGTTTAGCGGGCCTAAACAATGAGCAGTTCTTC.